The TCR beta chain described here comes from a study of shared clonotypes between healthy human individuals. A note on this clone: Its antigen is as yet unknown.

This CDR3 has 13 amino acids. Looked up from germline, CDR1 is KGHSH and CDR2 is LQKENI. V lost 2 bases to trimming and J lost 7 bases, with 8 bases between them. TCRdb keeps only in-frame clones here, not all; method: immunoSEQ multiplex PCR. The sample contains around 700,000 clones, more than 70% of which appear only once. Points from the study as a whole: Among non-shared clonotypes, generation probabilities were lower than among those shared by all four donors. Despite large depth, rarefaction showed incomplete sorted-subset sequencing. Investigators expected sequencing depth to affect clonotype sharing among donors.

V and J are TRBV18 and TRBJ2-2, with D unclear. Sequenced material: memory CD4+ T cells sorted from blood. Documented subset: CD45RA-negative fraction. This receptor was taken from a woman aged 30 to 39 in good health. CDR3 loop: CASSPGGDGELFF. Here the CDR3 DNA reads TGTGCCAGCTCACCAGGTGGTGACGGGGAGCTGTTTTTT.